This T cell receptor beta chain was captured by sequencing in a study of blood T cell repertoires in COVID-19. As for the study in general: Acute and convalescent COVID-19 samples came from the United States, Italy and Spain. T cells, B-cell-depleted T cells, or PBMCs supplied cDNA or gDNA.

Per the original data handling: Amplification of reference gene primers was used by the study to estimate nucleated cell counts. Sequencing was performed with immunoSEQ multiplex PCR; in TCRdb, only in-frame clones are kept and a portion is missing. The DNA was the basis for D and trimming; V, J and clone size are from that table. The table lists about 210,000 clones, around 80% of them singletons. CDR3 length: 15 residues. Germline values: CDR1 SGHAT, CDR2 FQNNGV. V trimming: 6 bases; J trimming: 1 base; junction bases outside the gene matches: 5. Sequenced input: peripheral blood. This clonotype was sampled from a woman aged 80 or over with COVID-19, enrolled during active disease. The rearrangement joins TRBV11-2 to TRBJ2-2, with TRBD1 matching 7 bases. CDR3 sequence (DNA): TGTGCCAGCAGGACTGGGGACAGGAACACCGGGGAGCTGTTTTTT. Protein: CASRTGDRNTGELFF.